The T cell receptor (beta chain) under discussion was sequenced for a study of CD8+ T cells in alopecia areata. Study information: Tofacitinib administration to treated patients was oral, at 5 to 10 mg twice daily.

Note on this clone: Its cognate antigen is unknown.

Findings of the study overall: TCR sharing was clearer in mice than between patients, perhaps partly owing to patient HLA diversity.

Alopecia areata patients provided lesional scalp punch biopsies and peripheral blood, both collected for the study. The authors extracted RNA and reverse transcribed it into cDNA as the sequencing template. The repertoire was sequenced with immunoSEQ multiplex PCR; TCRdb's copy has only in-frame clones and lacks some. The sample holds over 200,000 clones, approximately 61% seen once. CDR1 SNHLY and CDR2 FYNNEI come from the germline V gene. CDR3 length: 13 amino acids. V was clipped by 1 base and J by 4 bases, with 7 bases between them. The V gene is TRBV2, the J gene TRBJ1-2; D is perhaps TRBD1 (6 bases). This TCR was sampled from a human donor with alopecia areata. Sequenced here: CD4+ T cells sorted from blood, sampled at week 0. Here the CDR3 DNA reads TGTGCCAGCAGTGAAGGACAGGCCTATGGCTACACCTTC. Translation gives CASSEGQAYGYTF.